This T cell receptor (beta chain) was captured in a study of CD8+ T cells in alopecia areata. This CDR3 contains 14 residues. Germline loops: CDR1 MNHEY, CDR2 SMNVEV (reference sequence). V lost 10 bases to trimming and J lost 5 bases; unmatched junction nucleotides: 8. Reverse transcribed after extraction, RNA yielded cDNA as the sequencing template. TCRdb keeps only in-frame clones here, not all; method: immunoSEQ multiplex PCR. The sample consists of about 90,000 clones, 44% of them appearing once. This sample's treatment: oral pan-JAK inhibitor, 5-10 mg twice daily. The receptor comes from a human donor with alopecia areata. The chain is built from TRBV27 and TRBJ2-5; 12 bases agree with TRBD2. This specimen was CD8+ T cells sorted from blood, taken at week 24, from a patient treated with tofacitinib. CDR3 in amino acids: CATAGLAGLETQYF. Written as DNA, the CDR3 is TGTGCCACTGCGGGACTAGCGGGCCTCGAGACCCAGTACTTC.